Given below is one T cell receptor (beta chain) in context. Assay: immunoSEQ multiplex PCR; the TCRdb copy retains only in-frame clones and omits some. The data show 68,000 or so clones, nearly 85% seen once. The CDR3 sequence is 16 residues long. Trimming removed 1 base from V and 1 base from J; junction bases left unmatched: 1. Per germline, CDR1 KGHSH and CDR2 LQKENI. The data were taken from a study of control samples from healthy donors and cancer patients. This TCR came from a man aged 55 to 70 in good health. The chain has TRBV18 and TRBJ2-5; 12 bases map to TRBD2. Sequenced sample: blood. The CDR3 protein is CASSPQTSGGQETQYF. DNA for the CDR3: TGTGCCAGCTCACCACAGACTAGCGGGGGCCAAGAGACCCAGTACTTC.